This TCR beta chain was profiled in a study of T cell responses to AZD1222 COVID-19 vaccine. Findings and caveats of the study: Only a handful of individuals given AZD1222 were seropositive at baseline. The repertoires were collected only after the peak T cell response. Clonal diversity was possibly underestimated, and the donors were mostly white British, with more females.

TCRdb's table, derived via immunoSEQ multiplex PCR, lists solely in-frame clones and lacks some. The sample contains about 99,000 clones, around nine tenths of which appear only once. In the case of this clone: Its antigen is not identified.

V lost 4 bases and J lost 0, with 6 bases in between. Germline lookup yields CDR1 SNHLY and CDR2 FYNNEI. CDR3 length equals 13 residues. This TCR derives from an adult in good health. J is TRBJ1-2 and V is TRBV2; no definite D call. The sample in question was peripheral blood, obtained on day 0 of AZD1222 vaccination. In DNA, the CDR3 is TGTGCCAGCAGTGTTCCAGCTAACTATGGCTACACCTTC. Its protein is CASSVPANYGYTF. The entire variable domain, with the rest obtained from reference TRBV2 and TRBJ1-2, is as follows: EPEVTQTPSHQVTQMGQEVILRCVPISNHLYFYWYRQILGQKVEFLVSFYNNEISEKSEIFDDQFSVERPDGSNFTLKIRSTKLEDSAMYFCASSVPANYGYTFGSGTRLTVV.